This TCR beta chain comes out of a study of OX40 agonist ivuxolimab in advanced cancers. The wider study: Past anti-PD-1, anti-PD-L1 or anti-CTLA-4 therapy was accepted, and around 40% had received some. Study-wide findings and caveats: Fewer expanded clones were found on average in CD4+ than in CD8+ T cells. Researchers did not determine the expanded peripheral T cells' antigen specificity.

A note on this clone: No antigen is known for it.

Method: immunoSEQ multiplex PCR; TCRdb's copy keeps in-frame clones and lacks some. The table includes about 24,000 clones, over 70% detected once. Trimming took 6 bases from V and 6 from J, leaving 18 bases between them. Germline CDR1 and CDR2: LNHDA and SQIVND (reference sequence). This CDR3 spans 15 amino acids. The sequencing used CD4+ or CD8+ T cells sorted from blood, collected in a trial of the OX40 agonist ivuxolimab. The rearrangement joins TRBV19 to TRBJ1-5; no reliable D call. This TCR derives from an adult with an advanced solid tumor such as melanoma, head and neck, liver or kidney cancer. The CDR3 sequence is CASRKERTGRQPQHF. CDR3 bases: TGTGCCAGTAGAAAGGAACGGACCGGTCGTCAGCCCCAGCATTTT.